This TCR beta chain was retrieved from a study of radiotherapy plus CTLA-4 blockade in lung cancer. Across the whole study: Objective responses were seen in around a sixth of patients, disease control in 31%. Study-level results: Clones derived from tumor TCRs expanded in blood after radiotherapy plus ipilimumab. The best prediction of response reportedly came from early blood T cell clone dynamics, with interferon-beta.

On this clone: As yet, its antigen is unknown.

The repertoire was sequenced with immunoSEQ multiplex PCR; TCRdb's copy has only in-frame clones and lacks some. The profile shows 50,000 or so clones, 79% of them singletons. Focal radiation plus CTLA-4 blockade with ipilimumab was administered to patients who had chemo-refractory metastatic non-small-cell lung cancer. CDR1 is WSHSY and CDR2 is SAAADI in the germline V gene. This CDR3 comprises 16 residues. V was shortened by 0 bases and J by 1 base, with 9 bases between the two germline ends. This rearrangement joins TRBV10-2 to TRBJ1-4, with D unresolved. The TCR originated in a human donor with non-small cell lung cancer who had a partial response to radiotherapy plus ipilimumab. The specimen comprised peripheral blood, sampled from a patient treated with radiotherapy plus ipilimumab. As DNA, the CDR3 is TGCGCCAGCAGTGAGTCGGGCCGGCGAACTAATGAAAAACTGTTTTTT. Its translation is CASSESGRRTNEKLFF.